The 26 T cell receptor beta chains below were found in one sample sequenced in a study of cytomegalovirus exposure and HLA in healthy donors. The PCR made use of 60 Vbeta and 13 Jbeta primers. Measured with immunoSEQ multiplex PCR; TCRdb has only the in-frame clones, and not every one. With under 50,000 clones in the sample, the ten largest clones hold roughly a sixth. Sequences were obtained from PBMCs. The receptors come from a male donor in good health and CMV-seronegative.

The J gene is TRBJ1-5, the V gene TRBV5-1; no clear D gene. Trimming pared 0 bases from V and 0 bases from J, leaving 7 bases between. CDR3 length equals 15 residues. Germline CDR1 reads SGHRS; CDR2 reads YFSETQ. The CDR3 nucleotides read TGCGCCAGCAGCTTGGGGGAGGCTAGCAATCAGCCCCAGCATTTT. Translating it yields CASSLGEASNQPQHF.

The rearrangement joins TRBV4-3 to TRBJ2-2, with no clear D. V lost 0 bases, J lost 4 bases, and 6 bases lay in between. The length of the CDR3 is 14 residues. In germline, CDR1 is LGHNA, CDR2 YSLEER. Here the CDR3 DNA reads TGCGCCAGCAGCCAAGATCTCCCCACCGGGGAGCTGTTTTTT. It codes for CASSQDLPTGELFF.

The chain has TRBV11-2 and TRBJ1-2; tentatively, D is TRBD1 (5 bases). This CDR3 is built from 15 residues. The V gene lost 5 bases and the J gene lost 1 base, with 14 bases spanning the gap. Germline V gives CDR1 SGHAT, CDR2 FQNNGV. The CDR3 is CASSLQGIGNYGYTF. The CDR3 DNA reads TGTGCCAGCAGCCTCCAGGGTATCGGTAACTATGGCTACACCTTC.

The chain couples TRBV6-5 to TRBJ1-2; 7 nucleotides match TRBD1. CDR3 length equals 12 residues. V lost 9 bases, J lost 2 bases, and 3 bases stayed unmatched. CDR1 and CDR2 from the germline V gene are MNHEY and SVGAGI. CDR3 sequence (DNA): TGTGCCAGTAGCAGGGGGAACTATGGCTACACCTTC. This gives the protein CASSRGNYGYTF.

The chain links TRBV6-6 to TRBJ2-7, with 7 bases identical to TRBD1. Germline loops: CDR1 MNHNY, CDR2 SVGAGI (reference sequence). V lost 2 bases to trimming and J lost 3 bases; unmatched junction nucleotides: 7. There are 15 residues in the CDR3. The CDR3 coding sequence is TGTGCCAGCAGTTACCTCGGCAGGGGGAGCTACGAGCAGTACTTC. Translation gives CASSYLGRGSYEQYF.

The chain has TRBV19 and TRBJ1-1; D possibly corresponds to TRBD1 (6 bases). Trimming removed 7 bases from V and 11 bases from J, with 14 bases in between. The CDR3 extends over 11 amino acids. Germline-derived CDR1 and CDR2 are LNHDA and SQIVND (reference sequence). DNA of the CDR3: TGTGCCAGTATCCTCCGGGACACCGCTTTCTTT. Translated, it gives CASILRDTAFF.

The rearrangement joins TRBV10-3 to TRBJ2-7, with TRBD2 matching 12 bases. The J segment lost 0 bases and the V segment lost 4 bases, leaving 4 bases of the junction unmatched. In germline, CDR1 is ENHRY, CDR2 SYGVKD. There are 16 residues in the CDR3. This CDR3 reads CAISGELAGGSYEQYF. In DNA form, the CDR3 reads TGTGCCATCAGTGGGGAACTAGCGGGGGGCTCCTACGAGCAGTACTTC.

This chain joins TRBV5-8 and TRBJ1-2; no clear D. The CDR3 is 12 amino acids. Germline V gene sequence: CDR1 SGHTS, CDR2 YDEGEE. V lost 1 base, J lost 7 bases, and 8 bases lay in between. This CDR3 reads CASSLRVGGYTF. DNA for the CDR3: TGTGCCAGCAGCTTGCGGGTCGGTGGCTACACCTTC.

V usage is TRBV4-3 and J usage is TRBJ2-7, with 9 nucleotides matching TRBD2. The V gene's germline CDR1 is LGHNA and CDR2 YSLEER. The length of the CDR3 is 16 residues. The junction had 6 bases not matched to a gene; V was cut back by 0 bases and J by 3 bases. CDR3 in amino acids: CASSQDQVAGDYEQYF. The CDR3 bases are TGCGCCAGCAGCCAAGATCAAGTAGCGGGGGACTACGAGCAGTACTTC.

The CDR3 nucleotides read TGTGCCAGCAGCTTAACGGGGGCGCGGAATCAGCCCCAGCATTTT. It yields the protein CASSLTGARNQPQHF. The chain uses TRBV7-3 and TRBJ1-5; D might be TRBD1 (6 bases). Per germline, CDR1 SGHTA and CDR2 FQGTGA. The CDR3 runs 15 residues. The V and J ends lost 0 bases and 4 bases respectively, with 10 bases between them.

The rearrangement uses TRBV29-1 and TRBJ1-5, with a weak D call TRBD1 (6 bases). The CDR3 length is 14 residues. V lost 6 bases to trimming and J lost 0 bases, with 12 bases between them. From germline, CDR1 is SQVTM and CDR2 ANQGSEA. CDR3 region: CSVGSGDSNQPQHF. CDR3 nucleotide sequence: TGCAGCGTAGGGTCAGGGGATAGCAATCAGCCCCAGCATTTT.

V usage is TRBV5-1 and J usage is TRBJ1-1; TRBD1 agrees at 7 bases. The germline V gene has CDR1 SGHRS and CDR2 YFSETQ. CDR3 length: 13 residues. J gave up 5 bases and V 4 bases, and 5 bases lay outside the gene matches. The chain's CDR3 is CASSRQGYTEAFF. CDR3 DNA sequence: TGCGCCAGCAGCAGACAGGGTTATACTGAAGCTTTCTTT.

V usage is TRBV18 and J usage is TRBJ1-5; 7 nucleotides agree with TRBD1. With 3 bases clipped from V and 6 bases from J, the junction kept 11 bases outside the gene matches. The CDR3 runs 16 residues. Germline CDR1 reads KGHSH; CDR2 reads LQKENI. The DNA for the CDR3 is TGTGCCAGCTCACCTGACCTGCAGGGGGGTGGTCAGCCCCAGCATTTT. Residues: CASSPDLQGGGQPQHF.

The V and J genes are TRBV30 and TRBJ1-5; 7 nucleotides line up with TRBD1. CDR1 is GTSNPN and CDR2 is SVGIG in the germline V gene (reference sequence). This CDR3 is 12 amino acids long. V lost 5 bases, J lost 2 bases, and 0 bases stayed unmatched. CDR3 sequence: CAWGQGNQPQHF. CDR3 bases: TGTGCCTGGGGACAGGGCAATCAGCCCCAGCATTTT.

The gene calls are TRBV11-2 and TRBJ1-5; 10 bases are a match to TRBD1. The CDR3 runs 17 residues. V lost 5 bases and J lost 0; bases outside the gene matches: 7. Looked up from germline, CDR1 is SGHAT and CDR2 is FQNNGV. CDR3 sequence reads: CASSPGRQGASNQPQHF. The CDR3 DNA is TGTGCCAGCAGCCCTGGTCGACAGGGGGCTAGCAATCAGCCCCAGCATTTT.

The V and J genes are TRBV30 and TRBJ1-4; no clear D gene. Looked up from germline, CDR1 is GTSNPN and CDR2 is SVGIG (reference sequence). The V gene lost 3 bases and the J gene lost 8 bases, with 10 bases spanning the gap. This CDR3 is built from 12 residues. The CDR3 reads CAWSQPTEKLFF. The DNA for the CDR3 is TGTGCCTGGAGCCAACCGACAGAAAAACTGTTTTTT. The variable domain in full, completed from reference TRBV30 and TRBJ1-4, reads SQTIHQWPATLVQPVGSPLSLECTVEGTSNPNLYWYRQAAGRGLQLLFYSVGIGQISSEVPQNLSASRPQDRQFILSSKKLLLSDSGFYLCAWSQPTEKLFFGSGTQLSVL.

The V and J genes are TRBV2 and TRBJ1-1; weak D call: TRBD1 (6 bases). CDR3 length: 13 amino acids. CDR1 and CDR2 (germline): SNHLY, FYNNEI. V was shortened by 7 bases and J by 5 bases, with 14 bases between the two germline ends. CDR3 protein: CASNGRGGTEAFF. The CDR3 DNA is TGTGCCAGCAATGGCAGGGGAGGGACTGAAGCTTTCTTT. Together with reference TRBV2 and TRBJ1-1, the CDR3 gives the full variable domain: EPEVTQTPSHQVTQMGQEVILRCVPISNHLYFYWYRQILGQKVEFLVSFYNNEISEKSEIFDDQFSVERPDGSNFTLKIRSTKLEDSAMYFCASNGRGGTEAFFGQGTRLTVV.

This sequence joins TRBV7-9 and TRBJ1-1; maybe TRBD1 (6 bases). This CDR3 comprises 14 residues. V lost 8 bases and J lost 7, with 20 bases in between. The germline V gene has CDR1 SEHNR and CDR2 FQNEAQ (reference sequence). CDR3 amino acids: CASGLIQGIGEAFF. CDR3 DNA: TGTGCCAGCGGCCTAATTCAGGGGATAGGTGAAGCTTTCTTT.

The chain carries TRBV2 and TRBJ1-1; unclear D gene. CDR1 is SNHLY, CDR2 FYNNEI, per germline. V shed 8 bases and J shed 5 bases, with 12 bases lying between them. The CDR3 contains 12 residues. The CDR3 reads CASVGEGTEAFF. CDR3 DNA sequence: TGTGCCAGCGTCGGCGAGGGAACTGAAGCTTTCTTT.

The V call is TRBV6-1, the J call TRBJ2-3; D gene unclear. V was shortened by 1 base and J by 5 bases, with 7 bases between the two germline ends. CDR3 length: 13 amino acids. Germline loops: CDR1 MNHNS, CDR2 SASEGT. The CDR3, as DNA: TGTGCCAGCAGTGAAGTGGAGCAAGATACGCAGTATTTT. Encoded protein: CASSEVEQDTQYF.

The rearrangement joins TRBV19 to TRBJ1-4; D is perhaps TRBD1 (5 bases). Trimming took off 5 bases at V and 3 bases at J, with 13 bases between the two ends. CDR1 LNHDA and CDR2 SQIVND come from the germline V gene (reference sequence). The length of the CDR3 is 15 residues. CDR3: CASSGRQTSNEKLFF. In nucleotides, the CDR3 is TGTGCCAGTAGTGGTAGACAGACCTCTAATGAAAAACTGTTTTTT.

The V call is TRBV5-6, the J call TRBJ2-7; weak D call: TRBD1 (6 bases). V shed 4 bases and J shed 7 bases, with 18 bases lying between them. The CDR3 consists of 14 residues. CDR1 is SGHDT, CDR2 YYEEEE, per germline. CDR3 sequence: CASSPPQGGPEQYF. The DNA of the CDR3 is TGTGCCAGCAGCCCGCCACAGGGCGGACCAGAGCAGTACTTC.

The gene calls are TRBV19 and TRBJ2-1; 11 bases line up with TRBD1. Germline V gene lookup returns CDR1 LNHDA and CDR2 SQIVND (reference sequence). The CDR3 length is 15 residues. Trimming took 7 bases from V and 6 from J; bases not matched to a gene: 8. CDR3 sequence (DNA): TGTGCCAGTACCCCCGGGACAGGGGGTAGCAATGAGCAGTTCTTC. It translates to CASTPGTGGSNEQFF.

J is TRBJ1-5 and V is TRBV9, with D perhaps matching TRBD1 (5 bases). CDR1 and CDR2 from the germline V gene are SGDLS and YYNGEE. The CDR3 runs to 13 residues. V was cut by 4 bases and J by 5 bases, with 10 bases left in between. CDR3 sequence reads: CASSQGGDQPQHF. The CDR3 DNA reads TGTGCCAGCAGCCAGGGAGGGGATCAGCCCCAGCATTTT.

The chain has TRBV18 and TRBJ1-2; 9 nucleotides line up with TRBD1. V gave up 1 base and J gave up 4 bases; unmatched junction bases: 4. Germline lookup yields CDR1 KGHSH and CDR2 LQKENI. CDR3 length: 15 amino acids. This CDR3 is CASSPRSDRGYGYTF. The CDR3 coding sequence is TGTGCCAGCTCACCACGTTCGGACAGGGGCTATGGCTACACCTTC.

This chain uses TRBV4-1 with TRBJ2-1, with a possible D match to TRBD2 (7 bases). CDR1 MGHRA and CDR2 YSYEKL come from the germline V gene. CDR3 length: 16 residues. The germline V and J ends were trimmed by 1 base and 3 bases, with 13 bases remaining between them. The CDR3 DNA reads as TGCGCCAGCAGCCAAGGAAGGGGGGGACGCTACAATGAGCAGTTCTTC. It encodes CASSQGRGGRYNEQFF.